This TCR beta chain was sequenced in a study of T cells in Graves' hyperthyroidism and ophthalmopathy. This clonotype came up many times. Germline V CDR1 and CDR2: DFQATT, SNEGSKA (reference sequence). V trimming: 3 bases; J trimming: 5 bases; junction bases outside the gene matches: 4. The CDR3 has 13 residues. TCR beta CDR3 regions were amplified from RNA transcripts. With the HTBI primer set, the TCR CDR3 went through a first round of RT-PCR. One entry per CDR3 protein results from TCRdb running MiXCR on the multiplex PCR reads. The sample has roughly 520,000 distinct CDR3 sequences, approximately 25% seen once; the top ten hold about 11%.

The receptor was derived from a woman aged 25 to 39 with Graves' ophthalmopathy. This chain joins TRBV20-1 and TRBJ1-3; 7 bases map to TRBD1. Sequencing was performed on blood. The CDR3 sequence is CSASPQGRNTIYF. CDR3 DNA sequence: TGCAGTGCTAGTCCACAGGGGAGAAACACCATATATTTT.